The rows below give T cell receptor beta chains drawn from one sample of a study of control samples from healthy donors and cancer patients. Data came from immunoSEQ multiplex PCR; TCRdb stores just in-frame clones and leaves some out. The table records about 150,000 clones, around 88% of them present only once. The sequenced sample was blood. Receptors originate from a man aged 18 to 29 in good health. CDR3s leave out the opening cysteine and the closing phenylalanine or tryptophan. The order of the fields is V gene, CDR3 length, CDR3 protein.

V gene: TRBV5-6; CDR3 length: 12; CDR3 protein: ASSPDPTNEKLF
V gene: TRBV7-2; CDR3 length: 16; CDR3 protein: ASSLRPLSGTSYNEQF
V gene: TRBV5-4; CDR3 length: 12; CDR3 protein: ASSLGRNTGELF
V gene: TRBV15; CDR3 length: 13; CDR3 protein: ATSRDLGDGGEAF
V gene: TRBV11-2; CDR3 length: 13; CDR3 protein: ASSLGRTPPYEQY
V gene: TRBV9; CDR3 length: 10; CDR3 protein: ASSLGEGSLH
V gene: TRBV24-1; CDR3 length: 13; CDR3 protein: ATSDGTGGQETQY
V gene: TRBV7-2; CDR3 length: 14; CDR3 protein: ASSIPGTGVGGTQY
V gene: TRBV4-1; CDR3 length: 14; CDR3 protein: ASSQTWAHGGETQY
V gene: TRBV19; CDR3 length: 11; CDR3 protein: ASGSTGQETQY
V gene: TRBV3-1/TRBV3-2; CDR3 length: 15; CDR3 protein: ASSHPGDTRYQETQY
V gene: TRBV7-3; CDR3 length: 14; CDR3 protein: ASSLRHTGGTDTQY
V gene: TRBV19; CDR3 length: 13; CDR3 protein: ASRHIQGGGTEAF
V gene: TRBV6-2/TRBV6-3; CDR3 length: 14; CDR3 protein: ASSHLRSGGAGEQY
V gene: TRBV24-1; CDR3 length: 16; CDR3 protein: ATSDPPDSLFSTDTQY
V gene: TRBV5-1; CDR3 length: 14; CDR3 protein: ASSLAVGAGTYEQY
V gene: TRBV27; CDR3 length: 13; CDR3 protein: ASSWQGAFNQPQH
V gene: TRBV7-2; CDR3 length: 12; CDR3 protein: ASSLEDRAYEQY
V gene: TRBV2; CDR3 length: 8; CDR3 protein: ASRMNEAF
V gene: TRBV5-6; CDR3 length: 9; CDR3 protein: ASSFGAKAF
V gene: TRBV6-2/TRBV6-3; CDR3 length: 12; CDR3 protein: ASSSGYSNQPQH
V gene: TRBV9; CDR3 length: 15; CDR3 protein: ASSPAGGPPMNTEAF
V gene: TRBV14; CDR3 length: 14; CDR3 protein: ASSMLSDRNTGELF
V gene: TRBV12-3/TRBV12-4; CDR3 length: 10; CDR3 protein: ASSGTGIGYT
V gene: TRBV7-9; CDR3 length: 11; CDR3 protein: ASSRQDSQPQH
V gene: TRBV6-1; CDR3 length: 15; CDR3 protein: ASSESRGTAELYEQY
V gene: TRBV7-2; CDR3 length: 11; CDR3 protein: ASSLDQPGAQY
V gene: TRBV19; CDR3 length: 13; CDR3 protein: ASGSGQGGNQPQH
V gene: TRBV12-3/TRBV12-4; CDR3 length: 11; CDR3 protein: ASSLAGRDTQY
V gene: TRBV28; CDR3 length: 14; CDR3 protein: ASSRLQGSGANVLT
V gene: TRBV18; CDR3 length: 12; CDR3 protein: ASSPRTPLHEQF
V gene: TRBV19; CDR3 length: 14; CDR3 protein: ATTSGALAGLETQY
V gene: TRBV19; CDR3 length: 12; CDR3 protein: ASSIRRDGYGYT
V gene: TRBV2; CDR3 length: 13; CDR3 protein: ASRTGGAGTDTQY
V gene: TRBV19; CDR3 length: 11; CDR3 protein: ASSRDTAYEQY
V gene: TRBV2; CDR3 length: 13; CDR3 protein: ASKQGAEDNQPQH
V gene: TRBV5-6; CDR3 length: 15; CDR3 protein: ASSLDAINRGSHEQY
V gene: TRBV18; CDR3 length: 12; CDR3 protein: ASSPGQPNNEQF
V gene: TRBV7-2; CDR3 length: 11; CDR3 protein: ASSLRTRETQY
V gene: TRBV29-1; CDR3 length: 10; CDR3 protein: SVPDRVGEAF
V gene: TRBV5-6; CDR3 length: 13; CDR3 protein: ASSLGRGAYNEQF
V gene: TRBV19; CDR3 length: 13; CDR3 protein: ASSPRVYPSYGYT
V gene: TRBV6-5; CDR3 length: 12; CDR3 protein: ASLKQGAGYGYT
V gene: TRBV28; CDR3 length: 11; CDR3 protein: ASSPGGSYEQY
V gene: TRBV9; CDR3 length: 14; CDR3 protein: ASSVGLAGNTGELF
V gene: TRBV10-2; CDR3 length: 13; CDR3 protein: ASRPGTGASHEQY
V gene: TRBV19; CDR3 length: 8; CDR3 protein: ATGRTEAF
V gene: TRBV4-3; CDR3 length: 15; CDR3 protein: ASSQVPGQGGADTQY
V gene: TRBV19; CDR3 length: 11; CDR3 protein: ASSPGDVQPQH
V gene: TRBV6-5; CDR3 length: 13; CDR3 protein: ASSLKGGSGNTIY
V gene: TRBV19; CDR3 length: 10; CDR3 protein: ASSPRGDTQY
V gene: TRBV28; CDR3 length: 13; CDR3 protein: ASSTPTEDPNEQY
V gene: TRBV6-6; CDR3 length: 12; CDR3 protein: ASSDNRGLYEQY